This T cell receptor beta chain is from a study of identical twins. The germline CDR1 and CDR2 sequences are KGHDR and SFDVKD. V shed 5 bases and J 4 bases; nucleotides not matched to a gene: 12. CDR3 length: 16 residues. TCRdb re-called the 5' RACE reads through MiXCR, storing one row per CDR3 protein. The sample consists of under 350,000 distinct CDR3 sequences, 7.5% to 9.5% of them appearing once. This clonotype was recorded at least ten times. These records were also assigned to another study, of yellow fever vaccine responses in identical twins.

The source material was CD8+ T cells sorted from blood. The V call is TRBV24-1, the J call TRBJ2-5, with TRBD1 matching over 7 bases. The clonotype was recovered from a young woman in good health. The CDR3 here is CATSAQTGDYGETQYF. DNA for the CDR3: TGTGCCACCAGTGCTCAAACAGGGGATTATGGAGAGACCCAGTACTTC.